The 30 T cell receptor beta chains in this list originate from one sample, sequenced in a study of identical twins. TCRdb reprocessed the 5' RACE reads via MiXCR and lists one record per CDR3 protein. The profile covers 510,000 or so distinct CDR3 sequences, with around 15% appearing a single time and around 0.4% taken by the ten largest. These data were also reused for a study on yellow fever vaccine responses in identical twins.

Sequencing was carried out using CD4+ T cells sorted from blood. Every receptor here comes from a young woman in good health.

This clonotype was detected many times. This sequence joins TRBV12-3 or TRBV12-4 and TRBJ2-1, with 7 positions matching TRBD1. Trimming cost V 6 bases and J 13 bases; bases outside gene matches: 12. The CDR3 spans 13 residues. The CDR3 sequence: CASRTGAGGFQFF. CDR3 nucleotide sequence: TGTGCCAGCAGAACCGGGGCAGGGGGATTTCAGTTCTTC.

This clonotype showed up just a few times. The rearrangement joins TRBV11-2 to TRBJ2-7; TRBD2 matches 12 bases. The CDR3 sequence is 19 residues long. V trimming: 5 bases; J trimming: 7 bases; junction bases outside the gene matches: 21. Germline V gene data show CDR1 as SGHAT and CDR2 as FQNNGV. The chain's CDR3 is CASSLEGVGLAGQVGEQYF. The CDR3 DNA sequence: TGTGCCAGCAGCCTGGAGGGCGTTGGACTAGCGGGACAGGTTGGTGAGCAGTACTTC.

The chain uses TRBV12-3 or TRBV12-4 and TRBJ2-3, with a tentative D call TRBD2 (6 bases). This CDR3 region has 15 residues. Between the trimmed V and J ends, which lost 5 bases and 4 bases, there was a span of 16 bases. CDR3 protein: CASSPRRGRPDTQYF. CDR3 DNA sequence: TGTGCCAGCAGTCCCCGCCGGGGGAGGCCAGATACGCAGTATTTT.

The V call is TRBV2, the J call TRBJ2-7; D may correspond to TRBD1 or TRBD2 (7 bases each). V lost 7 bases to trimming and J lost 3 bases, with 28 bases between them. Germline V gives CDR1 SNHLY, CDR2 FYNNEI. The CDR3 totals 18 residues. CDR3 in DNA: TGTGCCAGCACTCCACCTGGACTAGGGGGCCTTGGAAGCTACGAGCAGTACTTC. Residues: CASTPPGLGGLGSYEQYF.

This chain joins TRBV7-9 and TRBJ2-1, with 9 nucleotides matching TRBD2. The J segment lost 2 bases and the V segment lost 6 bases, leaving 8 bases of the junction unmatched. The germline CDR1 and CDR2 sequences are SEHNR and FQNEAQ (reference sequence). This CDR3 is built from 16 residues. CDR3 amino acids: CASSPHSGGPYNEQFF. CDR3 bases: TGTGCCAGCAGTCCTCATAGCGGGGGCCCCTACAATGAGCAGTTCTTC. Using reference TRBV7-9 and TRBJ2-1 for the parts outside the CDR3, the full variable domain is DTGVSQNPRHKITKRGQNVTFRCDPISEHNRLYWYRQTLGQGPEFLTYFQNEAQLEKSRLLSDRFSAERPKGSFSTLEIQRTEQGDSAMYLCASSPHSGGPYNEQFFGPGTRLTVL.

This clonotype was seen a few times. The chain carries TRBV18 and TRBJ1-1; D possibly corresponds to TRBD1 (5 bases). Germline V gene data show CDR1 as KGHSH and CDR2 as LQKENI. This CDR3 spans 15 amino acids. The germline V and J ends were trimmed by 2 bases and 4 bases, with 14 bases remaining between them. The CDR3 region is CASSPAEAGSTEAFF. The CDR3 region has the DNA TGTGCCAGCTCACCAGCGGAAGCAGGGAGCACTGAAGCTTTCTTT. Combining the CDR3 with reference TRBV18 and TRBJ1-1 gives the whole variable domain NAGVMQNPRHLVRRRGQEARLRCSPMKGHSHVYWYRQLPEEGLKFMVYLQKENIIDESGMPKERFSAEFPKEGPSILRIQQVVRGDSAAYFCASSPAEAGSTEAFFGQGTRLTVV.

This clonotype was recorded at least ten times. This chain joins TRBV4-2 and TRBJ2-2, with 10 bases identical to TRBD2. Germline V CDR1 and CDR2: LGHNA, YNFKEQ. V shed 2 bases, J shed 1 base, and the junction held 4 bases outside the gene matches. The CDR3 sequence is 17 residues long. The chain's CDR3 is CASSQPGTSENTGELFF. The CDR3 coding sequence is TGTGCCAGCAGCCAACCCGGGACTAGCGAGAACACCGGGGAGCTGTTTTTT.

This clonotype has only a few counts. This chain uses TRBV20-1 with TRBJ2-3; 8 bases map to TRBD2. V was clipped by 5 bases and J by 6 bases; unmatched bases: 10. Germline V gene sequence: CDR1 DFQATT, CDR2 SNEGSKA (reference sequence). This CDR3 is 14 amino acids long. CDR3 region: CSAVPGTSIDTQYF. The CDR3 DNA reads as TGCAGTGCTGTACCCGGGACTAGTATCGATACGCAGTATTTT.

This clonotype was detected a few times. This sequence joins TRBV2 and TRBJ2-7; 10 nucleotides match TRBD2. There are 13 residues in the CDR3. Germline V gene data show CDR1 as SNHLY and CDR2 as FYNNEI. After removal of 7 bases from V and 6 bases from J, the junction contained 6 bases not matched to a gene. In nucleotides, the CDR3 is TGTGCCAGCAATGGACTAGCGGTCGCCGAGCAGTACTTC. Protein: CASNGLAVAEQYF.

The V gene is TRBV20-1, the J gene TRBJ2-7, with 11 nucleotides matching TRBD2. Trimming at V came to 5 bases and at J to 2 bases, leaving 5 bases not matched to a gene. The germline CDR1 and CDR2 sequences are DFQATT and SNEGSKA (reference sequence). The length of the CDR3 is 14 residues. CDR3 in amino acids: CSAALAGETYEQYF. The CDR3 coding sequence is TGCAGTGCTGCACTAGCGGGAGAAACCTACGAGCAGTACTTC.

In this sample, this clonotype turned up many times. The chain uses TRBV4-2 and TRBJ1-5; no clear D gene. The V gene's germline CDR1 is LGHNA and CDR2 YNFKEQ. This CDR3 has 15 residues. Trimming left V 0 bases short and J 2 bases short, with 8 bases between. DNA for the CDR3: TGTGCCAGCAGCCAAGATGTTGGGGGCAATCAGCCCCAGCATTTT. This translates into CASSQDVGGNQPQHF.

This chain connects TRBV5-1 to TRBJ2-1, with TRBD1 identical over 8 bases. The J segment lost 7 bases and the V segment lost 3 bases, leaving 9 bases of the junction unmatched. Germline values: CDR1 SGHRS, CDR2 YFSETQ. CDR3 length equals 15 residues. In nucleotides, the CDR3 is TGCGCCAGCAGCTCGGACAGGGTAAGGAAGAATGAGCAGTTCTTC. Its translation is CASSSDRVRKNEQFF. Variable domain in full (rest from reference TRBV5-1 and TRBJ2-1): KAGVTQTPRYLIKTRGQQVTLSCSPISGHRSVSWYQQTPGQGLQFLFEYFSETQRNKGNFPGRFSGRQFSNSRSEMNVSTLELGDSALYLCASSSDRVRKNEQFFGPGTRLTVL.

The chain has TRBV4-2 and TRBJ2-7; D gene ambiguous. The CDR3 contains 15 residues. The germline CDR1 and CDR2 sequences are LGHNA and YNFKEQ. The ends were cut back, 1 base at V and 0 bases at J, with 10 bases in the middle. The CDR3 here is CASSQVDSSSYEQYF. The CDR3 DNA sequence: TGTGCCAGCAGCCAAGTTGACTCGAGCTCCTACGAGCAGTACTTC.

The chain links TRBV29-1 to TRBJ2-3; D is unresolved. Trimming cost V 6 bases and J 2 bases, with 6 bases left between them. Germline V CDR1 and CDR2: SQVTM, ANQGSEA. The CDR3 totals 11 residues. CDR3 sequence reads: CSVPPTDTQYF. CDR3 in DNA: TGCAGCGTCCCACCCACAGATACGCAGTATTTT.

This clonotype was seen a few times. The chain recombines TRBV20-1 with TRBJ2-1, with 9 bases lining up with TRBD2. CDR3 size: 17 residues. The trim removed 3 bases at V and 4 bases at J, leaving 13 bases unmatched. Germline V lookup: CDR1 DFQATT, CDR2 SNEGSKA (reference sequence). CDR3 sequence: CSARGSGGPVWYNEQFF. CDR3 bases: TGCAGTGCTAGGGGGAGCGGGGGGCCTGTTTGGTACAATGAGCAGTTCTTC.

The CDR3 DNA follows: TGTGCCAGCAGCCAATCAAACTCGGGTTCACCCCTCCACTTT. Translation gives CASSQSNSGSPLHF. The rearrangement uses TRBV7-6 and TRBJ1-6, with D hard to call. Germline-derived CDR1 and CDR2 are SGHVS and FNYEAQ. The CDR3 covers 14 residues. Deletions cut 5 bases from V and 9 bases from J, with 14 bases between.

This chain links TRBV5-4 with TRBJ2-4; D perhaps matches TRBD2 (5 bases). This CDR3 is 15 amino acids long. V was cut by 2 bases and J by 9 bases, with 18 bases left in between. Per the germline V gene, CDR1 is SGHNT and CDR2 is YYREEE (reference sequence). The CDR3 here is CASSFDFSEVSIQYF. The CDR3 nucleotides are TGTGCCAGCAGCTTCGATTTTAGCGAAGTTAGCATTCAGTACTTC.

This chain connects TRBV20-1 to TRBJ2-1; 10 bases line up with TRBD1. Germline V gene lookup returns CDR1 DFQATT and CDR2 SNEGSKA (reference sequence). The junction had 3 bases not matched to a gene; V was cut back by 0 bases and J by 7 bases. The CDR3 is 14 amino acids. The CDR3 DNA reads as TGCAGTGCTAGAGACGACAGGGGGCAGAATGAGCAGTTCTTC. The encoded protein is CSARDDRGQNEQFF.

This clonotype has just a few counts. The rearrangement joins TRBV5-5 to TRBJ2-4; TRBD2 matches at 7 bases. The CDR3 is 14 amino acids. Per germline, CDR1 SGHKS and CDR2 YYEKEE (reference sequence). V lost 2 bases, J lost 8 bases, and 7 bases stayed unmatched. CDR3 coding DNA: TGTGCCAGCAGCTTCCAGGGAGGGGAATACATTCAGTACTTC. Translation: CASSFQGGEYIQYF. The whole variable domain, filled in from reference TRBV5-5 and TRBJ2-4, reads DAGVTQSPTHLIKTRGQQVTLRCSPISGHKSVSWYQQVLGQGPQFIFQYYEKEERGRGNFPDRFSARQFPNYSSELNVNALLLGDSALYLCASSFQGGEYIQYFGAGTRLSVL.

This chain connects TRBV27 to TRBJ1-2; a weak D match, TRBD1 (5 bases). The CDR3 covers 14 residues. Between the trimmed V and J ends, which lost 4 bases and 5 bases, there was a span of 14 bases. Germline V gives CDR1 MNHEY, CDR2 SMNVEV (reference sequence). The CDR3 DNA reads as TGTGCCAGCAGTTCAGGGACGGTGGCTTATGGCTACACCTTC. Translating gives CASSSGTVAYGYTF.

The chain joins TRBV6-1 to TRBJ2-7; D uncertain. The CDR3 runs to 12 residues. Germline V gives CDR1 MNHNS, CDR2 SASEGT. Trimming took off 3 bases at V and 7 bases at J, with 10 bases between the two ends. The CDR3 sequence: CASSEVLGEQYV. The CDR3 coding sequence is TGTGCCAGCAGTGAGGTGTTGGGGGAGCAGTACGTC.

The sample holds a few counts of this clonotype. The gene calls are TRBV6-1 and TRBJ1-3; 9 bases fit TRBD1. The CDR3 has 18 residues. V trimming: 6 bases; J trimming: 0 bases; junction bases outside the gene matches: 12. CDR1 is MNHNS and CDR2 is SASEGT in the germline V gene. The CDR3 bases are TGTGCCAGCAGCCTCGTCCCGGGACAGGGATTCTCTGGAAACACCATATATTTT. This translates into CASSLVPGQGFSGNTIYF.

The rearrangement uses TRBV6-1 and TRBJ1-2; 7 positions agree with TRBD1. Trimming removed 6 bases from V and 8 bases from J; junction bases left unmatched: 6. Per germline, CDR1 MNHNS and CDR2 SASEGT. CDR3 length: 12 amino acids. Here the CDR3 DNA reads TGTGCCAGCAGAAGGGACAGCAGCGGCTACACCTTC. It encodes CASRRDSSGYTF.

In nucleotides, the CDR3 is TGTGCCAGCAGCGACGGACAGGGCGCAGATACGCAGTATTTT. Encoded protein: CASSDGQGADTQYF. V gene TRBV7-6 combines with J gene TRBJ2-3; 8 bases line up with TRBD1. V was pared by 5 bases and J by 4 bases, with 5 bases of the junction left unmatched. Germline V gene data show CDR1 as SGHVS and CDR2 as FNYEAQ. This CDR3 spans 14 amino acids.

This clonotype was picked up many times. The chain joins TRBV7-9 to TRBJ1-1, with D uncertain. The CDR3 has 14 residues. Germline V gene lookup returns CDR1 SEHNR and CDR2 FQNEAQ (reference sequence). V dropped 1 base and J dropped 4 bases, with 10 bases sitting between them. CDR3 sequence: CASSLVSGGTEAFF. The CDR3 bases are TGTGCCAGCAGCTTAGTTAGTGGTGGCACTGAAGCTTTCTTT.

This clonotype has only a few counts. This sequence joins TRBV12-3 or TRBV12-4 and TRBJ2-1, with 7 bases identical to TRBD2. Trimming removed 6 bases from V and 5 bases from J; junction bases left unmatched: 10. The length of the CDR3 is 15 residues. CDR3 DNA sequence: TGTGCCAGCAGCCCCATCTTGGGGAGGGACAATGAGCAGTTCTTC. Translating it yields CASSPILGRDNEQFF.

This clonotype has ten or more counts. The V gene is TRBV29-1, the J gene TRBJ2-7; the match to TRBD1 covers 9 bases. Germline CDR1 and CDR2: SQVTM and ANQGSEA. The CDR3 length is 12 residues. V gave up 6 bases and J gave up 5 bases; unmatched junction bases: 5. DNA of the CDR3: TGCAGCGTCCCAGGGACAGGGAACGAGCAGTACTTC. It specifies CSVPGTGNEQYF.

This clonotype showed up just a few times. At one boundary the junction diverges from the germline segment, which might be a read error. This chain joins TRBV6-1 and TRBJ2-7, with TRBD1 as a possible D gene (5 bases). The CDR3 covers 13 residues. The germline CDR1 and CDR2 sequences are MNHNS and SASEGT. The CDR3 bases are TGTGCCAGCAGAGAAGGGGTAAGCTACGAGCAGTACTTC. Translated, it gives CASREGVSYEQYF.

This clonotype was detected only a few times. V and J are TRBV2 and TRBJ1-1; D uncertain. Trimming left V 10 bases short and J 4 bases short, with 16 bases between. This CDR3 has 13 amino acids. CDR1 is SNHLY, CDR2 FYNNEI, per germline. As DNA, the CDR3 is TGTGCCACTACACTCGAATCGAGCACTGAAGCTTTCTTT. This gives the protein CATTLESSTEAFF.

DNA for the CDR3: TGTGCCAGCAGTTATTTTAGGGGCTCTGGGGCCAACGTCCTGACTTTC. This translates into CASSYFRGSGANVLTF. The V gene is TRBV6-5, the J gene TRBJ2-6, with D perhaps TRBD1 (5 bases). The germline gives CDR1 MNHEY, CDR2 SVGAGI. V lost 3 bases and J lost 0, with 9 bases in between. The CDR3 spans 16 residues.